This T cell receptor beta chain was sequenced for a study of blood T cells in healthy people across ages. Trimming stripped 3 bases from V and 4 bases from J, with 7 bases between. This CDR3 has 12 amino acids. Germline CDR1 and CDR2: MDHEN and SYDVKM. Primers used in a second PCR of roughly 6 to 11 cycles were a sample-barcoded 5' primer and a J-beta primer mix. TCRdb recomputed calls from the 5' RACE reads with MiXCR, one row per CDR3 protein. The sample lists hundreds of thousands of distinct CDR3 sequences, about a quarter occurring once. Isolated PBMCs totaled at least 6 million in each sample. Separately, the same data were catalogued under a study of T cells of mothers and their children.

The sequencing sample was made of blood. This receptor was identified in a boy between 10 and 17 years old in good health. The chain joins TRBV28 to TRBJ2-7; D is uncertain. CDR3 sequence: CASSFSRYEQYF. The CDR3 coding sequence is TGTGCCAGCAGTTTTAGTCGATACGAGCAGTACTTC.